The clone carrying this T cell receptor beta chain has more than one count but fewer than ten. These data belong to a study of blood T cell repertoires in COVID-19. Across the study: The study drew acute and convalescent COVID-19 samples from the United States, Italy and Spain.

Only in-frame clones appear in the TCRdb table, and some are missing; sequencing was by immunoSEQ multiplex PCR. The data contain over 200,000 clones, 75% to 85% of them singletons. Material: peripheral blood. The sequence was collected from a man in his forties or fifties who had recovered from COVID-19.

CDR3 nucleotides: TGTGCCAGCAGTTTTTCCGGACTAGCGGGAAATCCCACCGGGGAGCTGTTTTTT. Translated, it gives CASSFSGLAGNPTGELFF. The V call is TRBV27, the J call TRBJ2-2; 12 nucleotides match TRBD2. The CDR3 is 18 residues long. Trimming at V came to 3 bases and at J to 4 bases, leaving 9 bases not matched to a gene. Germline assignment: CDR1 MNHEY and CDR2 SMNVEV (reference sequence).